Each of the 15 T cell receptor beta chains below was sequenced from the same sample in a study of CD8 T cells in ankylosing spondylitis (dated by TCRdb to between 2016 and 2019). Findings and caveats that apply to the study as a whole: Blood from ankylosing spondylitis patients appeared to be characterized by a TCR beta motif made up of seven or eight highly homologous amino acid variants.

Receptors were amplified or captured by 5' RACE. For sequencing, an Illumina HiSeq 2500 was employed. TCRdb applied fastp at Q25 and MiXCR to the public reads, then kept only in-frame beta chains. Rows are combined by CDR3 protein, so each entry shows the most common genes and DNA. For this sample there are fewer than 400,000 distinct CDR3 sequences; about 20% appear just once. Of the sample, roughly 16% is held by the ten largest clones. No antigen has been identified for these receptors. The sample taken for sequencing was blood, either unsorted or a sorted T cell fraction (not recorded which). All receptors derive from a male donor with ankylosing spondylitis.

V usage is TRBV9 and J usage is TRBJ2-3; 7 bases align to TRBD2. This CDR3 comprises 15 residues. Germline CDR1 SGDLS, CDR2 YYNGEE. The V segment lost 5 bases and the J segment 1 base; nucleotides outside the gene matches: 7. The CDR3 coding sequence is TGTGCCAGCAGTGCAGCGGGATTGGGCACAGATACGCAGTATTTT. Translation: CASSAAGLGTDTQYF.

V gene TRBV6-2 or TRBV6-3 combines with J gene TRBJ2-3; 7 bases agree with TRBD2. The CDR3 is 22 residues long. Trimming at V came to 7 bases and at J to 4 bases, leaving 32 bases not matched to a gene. Germline CDR1 and CDR2: MNHEY and SVGEGT. The CDR3 nucleotides read TGTGCCAGCATGGATCGGAAAAAGTGGGGTGGGGAGCCTAGCGGAGGGTCAGATACGCAGTATTTT. Translating it yields CASMDRKKWGGEPSGGSDTQYF.

The sample holds a few counts of this clonotype. V and J are TRBV7-9 and TRBJ2-7, with a tentative D call TRBD2 (5 bases). Germline V gene data show CDR1 as SEHNR and CDR2 as FQNEAQ (reference sequence). Trimming pared 0 bases from V and 0 bases from J, leaving 9 bases between. The CDR3 totals 15 residues. The CDR3 DNA reads as TGTGCCAGCAGCTTAGCGGAGCGGAGCTCCTACGAGCAGTACTTC. This codes for CASSLAERSSYEQYF.

As regards this clonotype: One end of the junction varies from germline; a read error may be responsible. V is TRBV10-3 and J is TRBJ1-4, with TRBD1 matching 9 bases. Germline CDR1 ENHRY, CDR2 SYGVKD. The CDR3 is 15 residues long. CDR3 region: CAISESRDRVEKLFF. Here the CDR3 DNA reads TGTGCCATCAGTGAGTCCCGGGACAGGGTGGAAAAATTGTTTTTT.

Many counts were recorded for this clonotype. V is TRBV5-1 and J is TRBJ2-2; TRBD1 might be the D (6 bases). The CDR3 covers 15 residues. Trimming took 4 bases from V and 3 from J, leaving 13 bases between them. Germline assignment: CDR1 SGHRS and CDR2 YFSETQ. The CDR3 DNA sequence: TGCGCCAGCAGCGGGGGACAAACGGACACCGGGGAGCTGTTTTTT. Residues: CASSGGQTDTGELFF.

The rearrangement uses TRBV20-1 and TRBJ2-7; D may be TRBD1 (6 bases). The CDR3 covers 12 residues. The germline V gene encodes CDR1 DFQATT and CDR2 SNEGSKA (reference sequence). V was pared by 4 bases and J by 4 bases, with 11 bases between. CDR3 nucleotides: TGCAGTGCTACCCAGACAGGTTACGAGCAGTACTTC. Protein sequence: CSATQTGYEQYF.

The J gene is TRBJ2-7, the V gene TRBV20-1, with TRBD2 matching over 7 bases. The CDR3 loop spans 13 amino acids. V was clipped by 6 bases and J by 4 bases; unmatched bases: 9. Germline loops: CDR1 DFQATT, CDR2 SNEGSKA (reference sequence). The CDR3 bases are TGCAGTGCGGATGGGGGGGAGTTGTACGAGCAGTACTTC. Translation: CSADGGELYEQYF.

This clonotype is a singleton in its sample. The rearrangement links TRBV10-3 to TRBJ2-7, with 9 bases that match TRBD2. Germline assignment: CDR1 ENHRY and CDR2 SYGVKD. The length of the CDR3 is 14 residues. J gave up 4 bases and V 5 bases, and 6 bases lay outside the gene matches. The CDR3 DNA follows: TGTGCCATCAGTTCCGGGACTAGCTTTTACGAGCAGTACTTC. Translating gives CAISSGTSFYEQYF.

This clonotype was recorded a few times. J is TRBJ1-5 and V is TRBV19, with 8 bases matching TRBD1. The trim removed 6 bases at V and 7 bases at J, leaving 8 bases unmatched. The CDR3 consists of 14 residues. From germline, CDR1 is LNHDA and CDR2 SQIVND (reference sequence). The chain's CDR3 is CASSFQGAGQPQHF. Written as DNA, the CDR3 is TGTGCCAGTAGCTTTCAGGGGGCTGGACAGCCCCAGCATTTT.

Within the sample, this clonotype is medium-sized. V usage is TRBV27 and J usage is TRBJ1-4; TRBD1 agrees at 7 bases. The CDR3 loop spans 15 amino acids. Per germline, CDR1 MNHEY and CDR2 SMNVEV (reference sequence). The trim removed 2 bases at V and 0 bases at J, leaving 0 bases unmatched. CDR3 bases: TGTGCCAGCAGTTTACAGGGGGCAACTAATGAAAAACTGTTTTTT. Translating it yields CASSLQGATNEKLFF.

V and J are TRBV10-3 and TRBJ2-7; D might be TRBD1 (5 bases). The CDR3 covers 14 residues. CDR1 and CDR2 (germline): ENHRY, SYGVKD. The germline V and J ends were trimmed by 3 bases and 3 bases, with 12 bases remaining between them. DNA for the CDR3: TGTGCCATCAGTGATTTTGTCCAGGGCTACGAGCAGTACTTC. Translating gives CAISDFVQGYEQYF.

The table lists this clonotype with many counts. V and J are TRBV7-9 and TRBJ1-1; no definite D call. The V end was cut by 5 bases, the J end by 1 base, with 8 bases between. CDR3 length: 13 amino acids. CDR1 and CDR2 from the germline V gene are SEHNR and FQNEAQ (reference sequence). This CDR3 reads CASSLRQNTEAFF. CDR3 nucleotides: TGTGCCAGCAGCCTTCGACAGAACACTGAAGCTTTCTTT.

This chain joins TRBV20-1 and TRBJ2-3; 9 nucleotides match TRBD2. V was pared by 3 bases and J by 5 bases, with 3 bases of the junction left unmatched. This CDR3 is built from 13 residues. Germline CDR1 reads DFQATT; CDR2 reads SNEGSKA (reference sequence). In DNA form, the CDR3 reads TGCAGTGCTAGGCGGGAGGGAAGAGATACGCAGTATTTT. Amino acid sequence: CSARREGRDTQYF.

A note on this clonotype: A read error may account for a junction end that differs from germline. The chain couples TRBV3-1 to TRBJ2-1; the D gene is possibly TRBD2 (6 bases). The CDR3 totals 16 residues. Germline CDR1 is LGHDT and CDR2 is YNNKEL (reference sequence). The DNA of the CDR3 is TGTGCCAGCAGCCGGGACGACGGGGGATCCTACAATGGGCAGTTCTTC. Residues: CASSRDDGGSYNGQFF.

V is TRBV29-1 and J is TRBJ2-1; 7 bases fit TRBD1. This CDR3 contains 14 residues. After removal of 3 bases from V and 5 bases from J, the junction contained 7 bases not matched to a gene. Germline V gene data show CDR1 as SQVTM and CDR2 as ANQGSEA. CDR3 protein: CSVDATGIHNEQFF. CDR3 nucleotide sequence: TGCAGCGTTGACGCGACAGGGATCCACAATGAGCAGTTCTTC.